This T cell receptor beta chain is drawn from a study of shared T cell receptors in the human thymus. Per the germline V gene, CDR1 is SGHAT and CDR2 is FQNNGV. There are 15 residues in the CDR3. The germline V and J ends were trimmed by 4 bases and 8 bases, with 15 bases remaining between them. Sequencing was performed with immunoSEQ multiplex PCR; in TCRdb, only in-frame clones are kept and a portion is missing. The sample includes 600,000 or so clones, around 87% of them seen just once. This clone occurred once. This sample was shared with a second study, whose subject was human thymus T cells. That report adds: Resections from corrective heart surgery supplied the thymus tissue.

This receptor was taken from a boy younger than two with a congenital heart defect. Sequenced sample: thymocytes. This chain connects TRBV11-2 to TRBJ1-6; no reliable D call. Here the CDR3 reads CASSSQRTNYSPLHF. CDR3 nucleotide sequence: TGTGCCAGCAGCTCCCAGCGAACAAACTATTCACCCCTCCACTTT.